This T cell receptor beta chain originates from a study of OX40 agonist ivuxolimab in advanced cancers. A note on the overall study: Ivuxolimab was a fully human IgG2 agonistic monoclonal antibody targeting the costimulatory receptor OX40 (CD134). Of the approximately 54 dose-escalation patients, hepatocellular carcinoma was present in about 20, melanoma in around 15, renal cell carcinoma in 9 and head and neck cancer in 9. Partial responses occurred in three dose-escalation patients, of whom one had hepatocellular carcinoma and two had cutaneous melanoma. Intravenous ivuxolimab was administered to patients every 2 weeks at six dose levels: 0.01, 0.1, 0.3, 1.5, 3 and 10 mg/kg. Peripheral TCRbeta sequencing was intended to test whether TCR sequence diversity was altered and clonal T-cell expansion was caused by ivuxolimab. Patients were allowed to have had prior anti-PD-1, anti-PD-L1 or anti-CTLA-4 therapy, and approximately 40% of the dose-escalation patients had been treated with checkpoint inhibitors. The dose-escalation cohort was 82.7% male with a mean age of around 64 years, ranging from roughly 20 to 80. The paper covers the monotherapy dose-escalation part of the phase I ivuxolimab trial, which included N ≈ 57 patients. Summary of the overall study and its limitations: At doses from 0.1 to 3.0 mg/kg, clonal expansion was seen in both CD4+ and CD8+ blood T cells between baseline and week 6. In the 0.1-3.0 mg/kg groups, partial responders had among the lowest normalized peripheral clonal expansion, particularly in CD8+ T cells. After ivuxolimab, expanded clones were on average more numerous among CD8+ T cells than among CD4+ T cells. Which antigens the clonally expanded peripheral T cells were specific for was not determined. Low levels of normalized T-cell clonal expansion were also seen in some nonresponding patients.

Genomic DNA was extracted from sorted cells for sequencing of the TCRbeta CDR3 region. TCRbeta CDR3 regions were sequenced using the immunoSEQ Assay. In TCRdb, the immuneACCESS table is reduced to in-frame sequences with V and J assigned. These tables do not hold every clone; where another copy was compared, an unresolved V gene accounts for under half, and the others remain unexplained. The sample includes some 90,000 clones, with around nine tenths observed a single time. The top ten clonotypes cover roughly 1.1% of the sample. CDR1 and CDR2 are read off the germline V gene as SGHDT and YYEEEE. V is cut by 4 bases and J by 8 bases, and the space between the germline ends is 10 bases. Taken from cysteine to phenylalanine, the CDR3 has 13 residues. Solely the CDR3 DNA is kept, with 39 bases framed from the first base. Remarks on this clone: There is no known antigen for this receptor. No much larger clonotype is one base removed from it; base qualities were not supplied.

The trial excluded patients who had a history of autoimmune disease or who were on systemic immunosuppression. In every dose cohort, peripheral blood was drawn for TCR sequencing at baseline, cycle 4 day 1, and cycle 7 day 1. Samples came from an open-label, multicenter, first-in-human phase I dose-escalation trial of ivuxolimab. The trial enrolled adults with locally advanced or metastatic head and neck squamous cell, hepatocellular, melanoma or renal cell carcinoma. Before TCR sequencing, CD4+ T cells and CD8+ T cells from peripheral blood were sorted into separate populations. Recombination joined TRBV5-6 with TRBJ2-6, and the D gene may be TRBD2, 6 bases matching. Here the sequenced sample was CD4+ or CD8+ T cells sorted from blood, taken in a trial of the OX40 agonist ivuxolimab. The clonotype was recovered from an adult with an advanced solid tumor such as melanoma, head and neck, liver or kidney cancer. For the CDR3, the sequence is CASSHRDSNVLTF. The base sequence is TGTGCCAGCAGCCATAGGGACTCCAACGTCCTGACTTTC.